Below, one TCR beta chain is given with its context. The sample comes from a study of cytomegalovirus exposure and HLA in healthy donors. PCR employed 60 Vbeta and 13 Jbeta primers. Measured with immunoSEQ multiplex PCR; TCRdb has only the in-frame clones, and not every one. Of 150,000 to 250,000 clones listed, roughly four fifths are singletons. The germline CDR1 and CDR2 sequences are SNHLY and FYNNEI. With 0 bases clipped from V and 2 bases from J, the junction kept 2 bases outside the gene matches. This CDR3 region has 16 residues. This chain connects TRBV2 to TRBJ2-3; 10 bases map to TRBD2. This TCR was recovered from a woman aged 50 to 60 in good health and CMV-seropositive. Sequences were obtained from PBMCs. CDR3 coding DNA: TGTGCCAGCAGTGAAGCGAGCGGGGGGGCCACAGATACGCAGTATTTT. Its protein product is CASSEASGGATDTQYF. Variable domain in full (rest from reference TRBV2 and TRBJ2-3): EPEVTQTPSHQVTQMGQEVILRCVPISNHLYFYWYRQILGQKVEFLVSFYNNEISEKSEIFDDQFSVERPDGSNFTLKIRSTKLEDSAMYFCASSEASGGATDTQYFGPGTRLTVL.